This T cell receptor beta chain was identified in a study of T cells in Graves' hyperthyroidism and ophthalmopathy. RNA transcripts were the template for amplifying TCR beta CDR3 regions. A set of HTBI primers served as the primers for a first-round RT-PCR of the TCR CDR3. From the multiplex PCR reads, TCRdb called clonotypes with MiXCR, one entry per CDR3 protein. The sample includes approximately 430,000 distinct CDR3 sequences, around 16% of them seen just once. The diagnoses drew upon clinical symptoms, serum thyroxine and TRAb, thyroid ultrasound and orbital computed tomography. This clonotype turned up a few times. Sequenced input: blood. This sequence was found in a young woman with Graves' hyperthyroidism.

CDR3 sequence reads: CASSPGQGASPVYGYTF. Written as DNA, the CDR3 is TGTGCCAGCAGCCCGGGTCAGGGGGCGAGCCCAGTCTATGGCTACACCTTC. V gene TRBV7-9 combines with J gene TRBJ1-2; 8 bases align to TRBD1. The J segment lost 4 bases and the V segment lost 5 bases, leaving 15 bases of the junction unmatched. Per the germline V gene, CDR1 is SEHNR and CDR2 is FQNEAQ (reference sequence). There are 17 residues in the CDR3.